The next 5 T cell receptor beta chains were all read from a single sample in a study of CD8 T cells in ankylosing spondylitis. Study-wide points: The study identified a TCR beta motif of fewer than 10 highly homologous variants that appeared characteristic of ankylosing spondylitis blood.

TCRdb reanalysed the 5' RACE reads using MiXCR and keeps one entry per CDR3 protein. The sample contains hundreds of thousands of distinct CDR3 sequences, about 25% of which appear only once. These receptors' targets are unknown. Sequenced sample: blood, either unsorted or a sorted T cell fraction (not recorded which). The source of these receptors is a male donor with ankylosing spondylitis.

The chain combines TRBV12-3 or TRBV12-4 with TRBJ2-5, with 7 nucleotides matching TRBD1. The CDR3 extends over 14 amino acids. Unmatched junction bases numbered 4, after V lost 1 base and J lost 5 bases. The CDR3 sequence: CASSLDRGVETQYF. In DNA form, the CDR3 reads TGTGCCAGCAGTTTAGACAGGGGAGTGGAGACCCAGTACTTC.

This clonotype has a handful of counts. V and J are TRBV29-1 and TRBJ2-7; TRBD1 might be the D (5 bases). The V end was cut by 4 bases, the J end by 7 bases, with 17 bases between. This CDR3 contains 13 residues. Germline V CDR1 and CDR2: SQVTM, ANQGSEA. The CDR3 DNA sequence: TGCAGCGTTGTGATCAGGGCCCCTCGGGAGCAGTACTTC. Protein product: CSVVIRAPREQYF.

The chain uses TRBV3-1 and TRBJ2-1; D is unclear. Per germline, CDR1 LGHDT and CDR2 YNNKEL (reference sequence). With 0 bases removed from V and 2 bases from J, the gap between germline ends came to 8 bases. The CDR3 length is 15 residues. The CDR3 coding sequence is TGTGCCAGCAGCCAAGAGAGGTTCACCTACAATGAGCAGTTCTTC. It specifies CASSQERFTYNEQFF.

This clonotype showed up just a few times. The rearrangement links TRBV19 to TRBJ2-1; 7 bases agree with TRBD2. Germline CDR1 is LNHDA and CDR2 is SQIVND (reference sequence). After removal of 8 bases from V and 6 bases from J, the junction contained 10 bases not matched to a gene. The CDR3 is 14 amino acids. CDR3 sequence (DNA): TGTGCCAGTTCCCCGGGAGGCCTCACCAATGAGCAGTTCTTC. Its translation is CASSPGGLTNEQFF.

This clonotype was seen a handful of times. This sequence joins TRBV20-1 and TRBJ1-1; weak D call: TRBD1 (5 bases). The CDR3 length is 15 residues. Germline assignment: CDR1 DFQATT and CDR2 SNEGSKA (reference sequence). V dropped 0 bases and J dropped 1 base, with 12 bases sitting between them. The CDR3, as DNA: TGCAGTGCTAGAGATCCGAGGACAAGGAACACTGAAGCTTTCTTT. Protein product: CSARDPRTRNTEAFF.